What follows are 25 T cell receptor beta chains derived from one specimen sequenced in a study of OX40 agonist ivuxolimab in advanced cancers. Some clones are missing from TCRdb's copy, which holds only in-frame ones; the method was immunoSEQ multiplex PCR. This sample yields tens of thousands of clones, of which 88% are seen a single time; about 0.8% belongs to the top ten. Sequenced material: CD4+ or CD8+ T cells sorted from blood, taken in a trial of the OX40 agonist ivuxolimab. The receptors originated from an adult with an advanced solid tumor such as melanoma, head and neck, liver or kidney cancer.

This chain connects TRBV7-3 to TRBJ2-2; D is possibly TRBD1 (6 bases). Trimming removed 5 bases from V and 9 bases from J, with 10 bases in between. Germline V gene lookup returns CDR1 SGHTA and CDR2 FQGTGA. The CDR3 is made up of 12 amino acids. The CDR3 spells CASSLGGRELFF. The CDR3 region has the DNA TGTGCCAGCAGCCTTGGGGGCCGGGAGCTGTTTTTT.

The chain links TRBV11-3 to TRBJ2-3, with 8 nucleotides matching TRBD1. Germline loops: CDR1 SGHNT, CDR2 YENEEA. The CDR3 runs to 15 residues. The J segment lost 6 bases and the V segment lost 3 bases, leaving 8 bases of the junction unmatched. CDR3 in DNA: TGTGCCAGCAGCTTGAGGACAGGGAGTATTGATACGCAGTATTTT. Translating it yields CASSLRTGSIDTQYF.

The chain employs TRBV6-5 and TRBJ2-7; D ambiguous. The V gene's germline CDR1 is MNHEY and CDR2 SVGAGI. The CDR3 covers 11 residues. Trimming removed 6 bases at V and 3 bases at J, with 6 bases between. CDR3 coding DNA: TGTGCCAGCAGCTATCACTACGAGCAGTACTTC. Protein sequence: CASSYHYEQYF.

The chain combines TRBV27 with TRBJ2-1; TRBD1 is a possible D gene (12 bases). The CDR3 runs to 18 residues. The V gene's germline CDR1 is MNHEY and CDR2 SMNVEV (reference sequence). Trimming pared 10 bases from V and 9 bases from J, leaving 34 bases between. In DNA, the CDR3 is TGTGCCATTTTCGGCGGGACAGGGGGCACTAGCGGGAGTTGTGAGCAGTTCTTC. Its protein product is CAIFGGTGGTSGSCEQFF.

V gene TRBV27 combines with J gene TRBJ2-3, with 9 bases matching TRBD2. Trimming at V came to 6 bases and at J to 6 bases, leaving 1 base not matched to a gene. CDR3 size: 12 residues. The germline V gene encodes CDR1 MNHEY and CDR2 SMNVEV (reference sequence). In nucleotides, the CDR3 is TGTGCCAGCAGAAGCGGGGGGGATACGCAGTATTTT. Translating gives CASRSGGDTQYF.

V gene TRBV2 combines with J gene TRBJ2-5; no firm D call. Germline lookup yields CDR1 SNHLY and CDR2 FYNNEI. The CDR3 has 12 amino acids. The ends were cut back, 6 bases at V and 5 bases at J, with 10 bases in the middle. CDR3 coding DNA: TGTGCCAGCAGCCCAGCCCAGGAGACCCAGTACTTC. This sequence encodes CASSPAQETQYF.

The rearrangement links TRBV19 to TRBJ1-5, with D hard to call. V lost 1 base and J 3 bases, leaving 7 bases between the germline ends. The CDR3 runs 14 residues. The V gene's germline CDR1 is LNHDA and CDR2 SQIVND (reference sequence). In DNA, the CDR3 is TGTGCCAGTAGTATAGGGCAGGCCAATCAGCCCCAGCATTTT. This gives the protein CASSIGQANQPQHF.

This chain joins TRBV28 and TRBJ2-7; 12 bases map to TRBD1. This CDR3 is 14 amino acids long. J lost 5 bases, V lost 6 bases, and 5 bases had no gene match. The germline CDR1 and CDR2 sequences are MDHEN and SYDVKM. The CDR3: CASSSRDRGHEQYF. For the CDR3, the DNA is TGTGCCAGCAGCTCCCGGGACAGGGGGCACGAGCAGTACTTC.

The V call is TRBV10-1, the J call TRBJ2-1; 9 bases line up with TRBD2. The CDR3 consists of 18 residues. J gave up 3 bases and V 5 bases, and 14 bases lay outside the gene matches. The germline V gene has CDR1 WNHNN and CDR2 SYGVQD (reference sequence). The CDR3 bases are TGCGCCAGCAGTCCCCTAGCGGGACACCCCTTTCGCTACAATGAGCAGTTCTTC. Encoded protein: CASSPLAGHPFRYNEQFF.

This chain joins TRBV7-2 and TRBJ2-7, with D possibly TRBD2 on 5 matching bases. Germline V gives CDR1 SGHTA, CDR2 FQGNSA. V lost 5 bases and J 8 bases, leaving 19 bases between the germline ends. The CDR3 sequence is 14 residues long. The CDR3 reads CASSLTAEFGKQYF. The DNA of the CDR3 is TGTGCCAGCAGCCTAACAGCGGAATTCGGGAAGCAGTACTTC.

The DNA for the CDR3 is TGTGCCAGCAGTTACTCGATCGAACTAGCCAAAAACATTCAGTACTTC. Protein product: CASSYSIELAKNIQYF. The chain uses TRBV6-6 and TRBJ2-4; D not certain. Deletions cut 0 bases from V and 0 bases from J, with 9 bases between. There are 16 residues in the CDR3. Germline V CDR1 and CDR2: MNHNY, SVGAGI (reference sequence).

The gene calls are TRBV2 and TRBJ2-7; 10 positions agree with TRBD1. CDR3 length: 12 residues. Germline CDR1 SNHLY, CDR2 FYNNEI. J lost 4 bases, V lost 10 bases, and 4 bases had no gene match. The CDR3 DNA reads TGTGCCACAGACAGGGGGCTTTACGAGCAGTACTTC. Translation gives CATDRGLYEQYF.

The rearrangement joins TRBV18 to TRBJ2-5, with a weak D call TRBD1 (7 bases). V was trimmed by 2 bases and J by 5 bases, leaving 18 bases between them. Germline V lookup: CDR1 KGHSH, CDR2 LQKENI. CDR3 length: 16 amino acids. CDR3 nucleotides: TGTGCCAGCTCACCAAAGGCAGGGGGGACTGGGGAGACCCAGTACTTC. It is translated as CASSPKAGGTGETQYF. Supplemented by reference TRBV18 and TRBJ2-5, the full variable domain reads NAGVMQNPRHLVRRRGQEARLRCSPMKGHSHVYWYRQLPEEGLKFMVYLQKENIIDESGMPKERFSAEFPKEGPSILRIQQVVRGDSAAYFCASSPKAGGTGETQYFGPGTRLLVL.

This chain links TRBV10-3 with TRBJ1-5, with D maybe TRBD1 (5 bases). CDR1 ENHRY and CDR2 SYGVKD come from the germline V gene. The CDR3 is made up of 15 amino acids. V dropped 6 bases and J dropped 0 bases, with 12 bases sitting between them. The DNA of the CDR3 is TGTGCCATCAGCGGGGGGGGAGATAGCAATCAGCCCCAGCATTTT. This gives the protein CAISGGGDSNQPQHF.

The chain has TRBV28 and TRBJ2-3; D not resolved. Trimming removed 5 bases at V and 6 bases at J, with 12 bases between. The CDR3 is 13 amino acids. In germline, CDR1 is MDHEN, CDR2 SYDVKM. Written as DNA, the CDR3 is TGTGCCAGCAGTCCCCCCGGAAGGGATACGCAGTATTTT. Encoded protein: CASSPPGRDTQYF.

This chain uses TRBV5-4 with TRBJ2-3; 13 bases are shared with TRBD2. The junction had 7 bases not matched to a gene; V was cut back by 5 bases and J by 4 bases. The CDR3 length is 16 residues. Germline V gene data show CDR1 as SGHNT and CDR2 as YYREEE (reference sequence). CDR3 region: CASSRGTSGIADTQYF. Here the CDR3 DNA reads TGTGCCAGCAGTCGGGGGACTAGCGGGATAGCAGATACGCAGTATTTT.

This chain uses TRBV10-2 with TRBJ2-3, with 9 bases that match TRBD2. The CDR3 sequence is 16 residues long. Trimming at V came to 2 bases and at J to 1 base, leaving 4 bases not matched to a gene. Germline values: CDR1 WSHSY, CDR2 SAAADI. CDR3 bases: TGCGCCAGCAGTGAGGGACGACTAGCGGGCACAGATACGCAGTATTTT. Protein: CASSEGRLAGTDTQYF.

The chain joins TRBV30 to TRBJ2-2; TRBD2 agrees at 7 bases. With V trimmed by 2 bases and J by 5 bases, 5 bases remained unmatched. The CDR3 is 14 amino acids. The germline gives CDR1 GTSNPN, CDR2 SVGIG (reference sequence). CDR3 sequence (DNA): TGTGCCTGGAGTACGACGGGGGGTACCGGGGAGCTGTTTTTT. It encodes CAWSTTGGTGELFF.

This clone has only a few counts. The chain employs TRBV5-1 and TRBJ2-2; no definite D call. V was trimmed by 6 bases and J by 5 bases, leaving 14 bases between them. This CDR3 is built from 14 residues. Germline CDR1 reads SGHRS; CDR2 reads YFSETQ. The CDR3 DNA follows: TGCGCCAGCAAGGCGGCACCGAGTACCGGGGAGCTGTTTTTT. Translated, it gives CASKAAPSTGELFF.

The V gene is TRBV19, the J gene TRBJ1-2, with 7 positions matching TRBD1. In germline, CDR1 is LNHDA, CDR2 SQIVND (reference sequence). With V trimmed by 11 bases and J by 8 bases, 14 bases remained unmatched. The length of the CDR3 is 13 residues. This CDR3 is CASQDRVRRGYTF. CDR3 nucleotides: TGTGCCTCCCAAGACAGGGTTCGTCGGGGCTACACCTTC.

The V call is TRBV29-1, the J call TRBJ2-3; D uncertain. This CDR3 comprises 12 residues. Germline V gene lookup returns CDR1 SQVTM and CDR2 ANQGSEA. With 3 bases removed from V and 3 bases from J, the gap between germline ends came to 7 bases. The CDR3 nucleotides are TGCAGCGTTGATGCGGTGACAGATACGCAGTATTTT. The encoded protein is CSVDAVTDTQYF.

The chain recombines TRBV19 with TRBJ1-5, with no clear D. Trimming removed 7 bases from V and 4 bases from J, with 14 bases in between. The length of the CDR3 is 14 residues. Germline CDR1 reads LNHDA; CDR2 reads SQIVND (reference sequence). In DNA form, the CDR3 reads TGTGCCAGTACGGAAAGGCTCGAGAATCAGCCCCAGCATTTT. Translation: CASTERLENQPQHF. Supplemented by reference TRBV19 and TRBJ1-5, the full variable domain reads DGGITQSPKYLFRKEGQNVTLSCEQNLNHDAMYWYRQDPGQGLRLIYYSQIVNDFQKGDIAEGYSVSREKKESFPLTVTSAQKNPTAFYLCASTERLENQPQHFGDGTRLSIL.

V and J are TRBV28 and TRBJ2-1, with TRBD2 matching 9 bases. CDR1 MDHEN and CDR2 SYDVKM come from the germline V gene. The CDR3 covers 16 residues. V was pared by 1 base and J by 3 bases, with 4 bases of the junction left unmatched. DNA for the CDR3: TGTGCCAGCAGTTTATCCGGGACTAGCTACTACAATGAGCAGTTCTTC. Translated, it gives CASSLSGTSYYNEQFF.

The chain is built from TRBV27 and TRBJ2-1, with 8 bases matching TRBD2. The CDR3 is made up of 15 amino acids. With 2 bases clipped from V and 4 bases from J, the junction kept 4 bases outside the gene matches. Germline loops: CDR1 MNHEY, CDR2 SMNVEV (reference sequence). The CDR3 sequence: CASSLAGGIYNEQFF. The CDR3 DNA reads as TGTGCCAGCAGTTTAGCGGGAGGTATTTACAATGAGCAGTTCTTC.

This chain joins TRBV27 and TRBJ1-2; TRBD1 agrees at 7 bases. CDR3 size: 14 residues. Germline V gives CDR1 MNHEY, CDR2 SMNVEV (reference sequence). V shed 4 bases, J shed 5 bases, and the junction held 7 bases outside the gene matches. The CDR3 nucleotides are TGTGCCAGCAGTTCAGACAGGGTGGGGTATGGCTACACCTTC. Its translation is CASSSDRVGYGYTF.